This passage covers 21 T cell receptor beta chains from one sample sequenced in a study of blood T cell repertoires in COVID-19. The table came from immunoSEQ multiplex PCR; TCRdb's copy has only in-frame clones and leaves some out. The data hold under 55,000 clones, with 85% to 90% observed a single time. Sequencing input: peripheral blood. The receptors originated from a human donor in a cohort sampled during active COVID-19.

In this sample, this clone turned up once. CDR3: CASTRGQGANYGYTF. The CDR3, as DNA: TGCGCCAGCACCCGAGGACAGGGGGCTAACTATGGCTACACCTTC. The V call is TRBV5-1, the J call TRBJ1-2; the match to TRBD1 covers 10 bases. V shed 6 bases and J 0 bases; nucleotides not matched to a gene: 5. The germline gives CDR1 SGHRS, CDR2 YFSETQ. CDR3 size: 15 residues.

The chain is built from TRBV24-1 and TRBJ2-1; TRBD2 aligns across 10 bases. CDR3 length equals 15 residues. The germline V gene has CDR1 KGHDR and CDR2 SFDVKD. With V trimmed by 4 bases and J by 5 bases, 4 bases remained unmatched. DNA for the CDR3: TGTGCCACCAGTGAGAGTAGCGGGAGGAACAATGAGCAGTTCTTC. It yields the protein CATSESSGRNNEQFF.

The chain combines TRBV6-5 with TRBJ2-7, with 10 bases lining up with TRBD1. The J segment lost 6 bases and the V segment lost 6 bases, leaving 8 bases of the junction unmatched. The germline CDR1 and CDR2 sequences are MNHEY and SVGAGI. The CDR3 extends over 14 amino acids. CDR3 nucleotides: TGTGCCAGCAGGGGGACAGGGGATTTGGGCGAGCAGTACTTC. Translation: CASRGTGDLGEQYF.

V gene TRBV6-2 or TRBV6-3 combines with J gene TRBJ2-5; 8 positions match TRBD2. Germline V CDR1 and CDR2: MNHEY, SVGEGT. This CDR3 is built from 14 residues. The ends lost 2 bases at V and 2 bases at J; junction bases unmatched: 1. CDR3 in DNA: TGTGCCAGCAGTTACGGCGGGAGGCAAGAGACCCAGTACTTC. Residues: CASSYGGRQETQYF.

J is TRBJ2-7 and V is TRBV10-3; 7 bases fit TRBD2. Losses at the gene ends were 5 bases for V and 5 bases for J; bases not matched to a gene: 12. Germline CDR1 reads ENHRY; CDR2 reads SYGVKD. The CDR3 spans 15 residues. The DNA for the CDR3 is TGTGCCATCAGTCCAAGCGGGGTGGTGAGGGACGAGCAGTACTTC. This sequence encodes CAISPSGVVRDEQYF.

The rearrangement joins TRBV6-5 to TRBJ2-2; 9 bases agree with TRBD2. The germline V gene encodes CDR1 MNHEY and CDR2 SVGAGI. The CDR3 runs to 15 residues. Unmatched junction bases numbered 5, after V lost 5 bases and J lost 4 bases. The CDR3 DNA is TGTGCCAGCAGTCCGCGGGGGGGCGGCACCGGGGAGCTGTTTTTT. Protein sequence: CASSPRGGGTGELFF.

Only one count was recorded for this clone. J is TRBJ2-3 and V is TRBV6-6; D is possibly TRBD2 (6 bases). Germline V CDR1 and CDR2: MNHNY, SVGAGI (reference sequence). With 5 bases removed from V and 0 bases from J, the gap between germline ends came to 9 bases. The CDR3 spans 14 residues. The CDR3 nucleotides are TGTGCCAGCAGTACCCGGGGGAGCACAGATACGCAGTATTTT. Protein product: CASSTRGSTDTQYF.

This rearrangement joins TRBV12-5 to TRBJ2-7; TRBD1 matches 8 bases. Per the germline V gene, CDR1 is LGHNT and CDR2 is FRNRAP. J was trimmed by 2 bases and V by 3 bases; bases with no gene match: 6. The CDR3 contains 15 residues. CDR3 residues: CASGLGQGGAYEQYF. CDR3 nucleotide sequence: TGTGCTAGTGGTTTAGGACAGGGTGGCGCCTACGAGCAGTACTTC.

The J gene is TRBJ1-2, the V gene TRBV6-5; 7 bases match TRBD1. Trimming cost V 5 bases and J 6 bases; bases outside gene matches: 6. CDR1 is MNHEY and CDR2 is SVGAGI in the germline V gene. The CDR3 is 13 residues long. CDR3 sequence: CASSPGGRDGYTF. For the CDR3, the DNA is TGTGCCAGCAGTCCAGGGGGACGGGATGGCTACACCTTC.

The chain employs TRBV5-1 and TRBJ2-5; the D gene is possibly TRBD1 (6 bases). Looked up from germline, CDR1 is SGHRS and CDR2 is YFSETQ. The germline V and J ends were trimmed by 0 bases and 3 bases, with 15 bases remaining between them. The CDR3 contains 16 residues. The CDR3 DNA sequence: TGCGCCAGCAGCTTGGGTTCAACAGGGCCCGAAGAGACCCAGTACTTC. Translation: CASSLGSTGPEETQYF.

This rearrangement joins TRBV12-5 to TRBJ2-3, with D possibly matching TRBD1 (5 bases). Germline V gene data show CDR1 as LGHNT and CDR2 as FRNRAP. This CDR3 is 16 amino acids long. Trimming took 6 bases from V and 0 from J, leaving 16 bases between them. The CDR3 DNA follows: TGTGCTAGTGGGGAGATGACAGCTTCTAGCACAGATACGCAGTATTTT. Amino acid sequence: CASGEMTASSTDTQYF.

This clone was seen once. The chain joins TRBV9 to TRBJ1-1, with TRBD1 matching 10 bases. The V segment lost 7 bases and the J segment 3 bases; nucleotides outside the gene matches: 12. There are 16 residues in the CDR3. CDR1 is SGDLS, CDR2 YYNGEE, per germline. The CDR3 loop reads CASQPGQGMGHTEAFF. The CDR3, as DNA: TGTGCCAGCCAACCGGGACAGGGGATGGGGCACACTGAAGCTTTCTTT.

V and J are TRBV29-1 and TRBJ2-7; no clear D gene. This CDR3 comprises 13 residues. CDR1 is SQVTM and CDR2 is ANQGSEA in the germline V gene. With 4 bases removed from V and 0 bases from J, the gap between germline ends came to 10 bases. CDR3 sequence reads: CSVGSASSYEQYF. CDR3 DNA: TGCAGCGTTGGGTCAGCGAGCTCCTACGAGCAGTACTTC.

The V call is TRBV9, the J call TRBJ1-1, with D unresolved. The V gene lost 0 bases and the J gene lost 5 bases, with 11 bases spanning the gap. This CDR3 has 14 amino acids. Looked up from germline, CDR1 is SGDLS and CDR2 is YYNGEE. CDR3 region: CASSVAVPGTEAFF. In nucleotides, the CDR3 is TGTGCCAGCAGCGTAGCCGTACCGGGAACTGAAGCTTTCTTT.

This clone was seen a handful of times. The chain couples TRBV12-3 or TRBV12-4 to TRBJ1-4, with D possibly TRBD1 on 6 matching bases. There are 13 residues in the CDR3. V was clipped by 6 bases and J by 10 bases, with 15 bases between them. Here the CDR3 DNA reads TGTGCCAGCAGCCAGGGGTTAGAGGGAAAACTGTTTTTT. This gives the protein CASSQGLEGKLFF.

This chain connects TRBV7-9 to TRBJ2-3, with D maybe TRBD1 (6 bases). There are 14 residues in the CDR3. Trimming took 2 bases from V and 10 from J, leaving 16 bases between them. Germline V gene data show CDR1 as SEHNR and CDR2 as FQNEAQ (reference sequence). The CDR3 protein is CASSLPTGPGAQYF. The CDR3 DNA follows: TGTGCCAGCAGCTTACCCACAGGGCCTGGAGCGCAGTATTTT. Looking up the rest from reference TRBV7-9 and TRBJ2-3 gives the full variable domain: DTGVSQNPRHKITKRGQNVTFRCDPISEHNRLYWYRQTLGQGPEFLTYFQNEAQLEKSRLLSDRFSAERPKGSFSTLEIQRTEQGDSAMYLCASSLPTGPGAQYFGPGTRLTVL.

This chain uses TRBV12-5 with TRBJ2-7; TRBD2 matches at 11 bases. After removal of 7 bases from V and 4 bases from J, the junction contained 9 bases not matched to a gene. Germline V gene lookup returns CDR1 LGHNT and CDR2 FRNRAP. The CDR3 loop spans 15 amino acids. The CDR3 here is CASATLAGGIYEQYF. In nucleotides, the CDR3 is TGTGCTAGTGCTACTCTAGCGGGAGGAATTTACGAGCAGTACTTC. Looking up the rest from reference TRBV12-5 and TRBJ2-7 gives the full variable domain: DARVTQTPRHKVTEMGQEVTMRCQPILGHNTVFWYRQTMMQGLELLAYFRNRAPLDDSGMPKDRFSAEMPDATLATLKIQPSEPRDSAVYFCASATLAGGIYEQYFGPGTRLTVT.

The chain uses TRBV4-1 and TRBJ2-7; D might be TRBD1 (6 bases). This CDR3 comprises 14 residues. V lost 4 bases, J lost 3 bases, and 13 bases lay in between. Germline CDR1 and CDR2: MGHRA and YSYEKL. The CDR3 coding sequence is TGCGCCAGCAGCCGAAGCCTACAGGGCTACGAGCAGTACTTC. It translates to CASSRSLQGYEQYF.

The CDR3 region has the DNA TGTGCCAGCAGTCCTGCGGGGTCCTCAAGTAATTCACCCCTCCACTTT. Translating gives CASSPAGSSSNSPLHF. The gene calls are TRBV28 and TRBJ1-6; no reliable D call. Germline V gene lookup returns CDR1 MDHEN and CDR2 SYDVKM. This CDR3 spans 16 amino acids. V lost 5 bases, J lost 6 bases, and 17 bases lay in between.

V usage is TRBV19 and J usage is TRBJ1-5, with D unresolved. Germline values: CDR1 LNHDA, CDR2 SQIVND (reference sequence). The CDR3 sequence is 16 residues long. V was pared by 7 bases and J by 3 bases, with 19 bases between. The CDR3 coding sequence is TGTGCCAGTACCGACCGGGGTTTAAGTTCCAATCAGCCCCAGCATTTT. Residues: CASTDRGLSSNQPQHF.

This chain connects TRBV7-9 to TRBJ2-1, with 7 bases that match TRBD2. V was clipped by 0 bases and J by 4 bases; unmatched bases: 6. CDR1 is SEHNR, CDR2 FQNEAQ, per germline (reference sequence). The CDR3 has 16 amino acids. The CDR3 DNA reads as TGTGCCAGCAGCTTAGCGGTAAGCGGGACTTACAATGAGCAGTTCTTC. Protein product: CASSLAVSGTYNEQFF. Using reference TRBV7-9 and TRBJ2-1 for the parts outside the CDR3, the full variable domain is DTGVSQNPRHKITKRGQNVTFRCDPISEHNRLYWYRQTLGQGPEFLTYFQNEAQLEKSRLLSDRFSAERPKGSFSTLEIQRTEQGDSAMYLCASSLAVSGTYNEQFFGPGTRLTVL.